Reported below is one TCR beta chain. The target antigen is unknown. This sample was included in a study of graft-versus-host responses after intestinal transplantation. Data came from immunoSEQ multiplex PCR; TCRdb stores just in-frame clones and leaves some out. The repertoire holds 90,000 to 150,000 clones, with approximately 95% as singletons. Trimming removed 3 bases from V and 0 bases from J, with 18 bases in between. CDR1 is MDHEN, CDR2 SYDVKM, per germline. This CDR3 contains 18 residues. This chain links TRBV28 with TRBJ1-5; D remains unclear. The TCR was taken from a human donor who received an intestinal transplant. The sample was unstimulated CD8+ T cells sorted from spleen or lymph node cells, taken before intestinal transplant. The CDR3 spells CASSFSIEEPYSNQPQHF. The CDR3 bases are TGTGCCAGCAGTTTTAGTATCGAGGAACCATATAGCAATCAGCCCCAGCATTTT.